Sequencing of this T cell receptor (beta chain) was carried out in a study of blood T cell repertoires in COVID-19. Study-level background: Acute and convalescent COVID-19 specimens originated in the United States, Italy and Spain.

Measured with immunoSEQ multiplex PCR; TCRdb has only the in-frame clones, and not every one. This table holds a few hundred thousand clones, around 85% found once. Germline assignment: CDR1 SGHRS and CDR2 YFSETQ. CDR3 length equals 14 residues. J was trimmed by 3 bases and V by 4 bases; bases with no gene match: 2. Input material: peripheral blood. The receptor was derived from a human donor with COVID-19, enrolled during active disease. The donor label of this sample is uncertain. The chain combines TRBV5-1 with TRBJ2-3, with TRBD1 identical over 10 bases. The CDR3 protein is CASSRDRGTDTQYF. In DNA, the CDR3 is TGCGCCAGCAGCCGGGACAGGGGAACAGATACGCAGTATTTT.